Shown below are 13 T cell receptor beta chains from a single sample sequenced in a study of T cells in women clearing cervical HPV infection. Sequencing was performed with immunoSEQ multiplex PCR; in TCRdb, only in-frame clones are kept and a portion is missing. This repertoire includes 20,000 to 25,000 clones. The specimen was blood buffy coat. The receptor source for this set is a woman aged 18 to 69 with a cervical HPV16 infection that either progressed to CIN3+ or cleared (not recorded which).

CDR3 DNA (partial): TGTGCCAGCACTCGGGACAGATACCAAGAGACC. This gives the protein CASTRDRYQET. The CDR3 in its entirety is CASTRDRYQETQYF. The chain is built from TRBV2 and TRBJ2-5, with 7 bases identical to TRBD1. The CDR3 goes on 3 residues after the read ends, and that part is filled in from the germline J gene. This CDR3 is built from 14 residues. Trimming took 7 bases from V and 0 from J; bases not matched to a gene: 5. Germline CDR1 and CDR2: SNHLY and FYNNEI.

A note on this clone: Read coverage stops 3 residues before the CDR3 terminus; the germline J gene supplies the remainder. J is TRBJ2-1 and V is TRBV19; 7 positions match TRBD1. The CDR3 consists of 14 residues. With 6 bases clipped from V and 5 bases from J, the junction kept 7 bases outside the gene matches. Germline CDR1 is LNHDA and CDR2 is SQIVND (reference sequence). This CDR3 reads CASSNTQGNNEQFF. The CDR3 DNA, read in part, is TGTGCCAGTAGCAACACACAGGGGAACAATGAG.

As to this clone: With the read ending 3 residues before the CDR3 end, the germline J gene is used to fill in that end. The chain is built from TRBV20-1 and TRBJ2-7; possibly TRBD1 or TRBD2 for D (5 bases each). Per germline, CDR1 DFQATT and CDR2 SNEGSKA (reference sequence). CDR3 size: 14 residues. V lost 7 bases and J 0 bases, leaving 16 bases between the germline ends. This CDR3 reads CSVEGTGDSYEQYF. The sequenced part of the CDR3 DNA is TGCAGTGTAGAGGGCACAGGTGACTCCTACGAG.

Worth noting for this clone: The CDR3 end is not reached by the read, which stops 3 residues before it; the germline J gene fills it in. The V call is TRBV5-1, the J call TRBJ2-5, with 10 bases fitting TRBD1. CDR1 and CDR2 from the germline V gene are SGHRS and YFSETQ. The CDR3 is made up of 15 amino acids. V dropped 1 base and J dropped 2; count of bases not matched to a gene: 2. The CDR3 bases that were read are TGCGCCAGCAGCTTGTGGACAGGGGGACAAGAGACC. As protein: CASSLWTGGQET. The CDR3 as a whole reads CASSLWTGGQETQYF.

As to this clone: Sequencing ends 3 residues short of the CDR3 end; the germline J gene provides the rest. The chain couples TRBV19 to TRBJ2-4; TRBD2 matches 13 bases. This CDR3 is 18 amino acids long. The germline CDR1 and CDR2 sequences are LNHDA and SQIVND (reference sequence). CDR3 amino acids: CASSARALTSGRAYAQYF. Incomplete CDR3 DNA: TGTGCCAGTAGTGCTCGGGCCCTAACTAGCGGGAGGGCCTATGCT.

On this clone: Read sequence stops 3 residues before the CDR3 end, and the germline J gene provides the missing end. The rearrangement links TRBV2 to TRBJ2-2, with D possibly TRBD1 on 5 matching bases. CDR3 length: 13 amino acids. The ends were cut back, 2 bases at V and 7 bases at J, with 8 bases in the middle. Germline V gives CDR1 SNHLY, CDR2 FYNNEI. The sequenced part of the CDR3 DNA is TGTGCCAGCAGTGAACGACAGCGCGGGGAG. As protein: CASSERQRGE. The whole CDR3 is CASSERQRGELFF.

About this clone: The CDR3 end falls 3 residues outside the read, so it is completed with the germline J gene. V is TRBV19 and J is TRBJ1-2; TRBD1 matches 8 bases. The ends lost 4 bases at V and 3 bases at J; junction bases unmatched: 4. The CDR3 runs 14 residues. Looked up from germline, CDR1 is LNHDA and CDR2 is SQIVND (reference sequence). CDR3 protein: CASSTQQGDYGYTF. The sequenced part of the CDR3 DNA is TGTGCCAGTAGTACCCAACAGGGGGACTATGGC. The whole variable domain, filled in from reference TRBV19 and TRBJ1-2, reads DGGITQSPKYLFRKEGQNVTLSCEQNLNHDAMYWYRQDPGQGLRLIYYSQIVNDFQKGDIAEGYSVSREKKESFPLTVTSAQKNPTAFYLCASSTQQGDYGYTFGSGTRLTVV.

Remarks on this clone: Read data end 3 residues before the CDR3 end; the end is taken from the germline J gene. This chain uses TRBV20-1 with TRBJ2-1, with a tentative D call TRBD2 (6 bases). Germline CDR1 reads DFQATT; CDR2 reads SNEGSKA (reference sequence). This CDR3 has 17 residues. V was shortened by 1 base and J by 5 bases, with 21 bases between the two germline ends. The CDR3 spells CSARADFVGGFNNEQFF. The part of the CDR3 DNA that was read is TGCAGTGCTAGAGCGGATTTTGTTGGAGGGTTCAACAATGAG.

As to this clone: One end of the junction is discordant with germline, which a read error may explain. The CDR3 sequence: CVTSENRARGETQYF. The DNA read from the CDR3 is TGTGTCACCAGCGAGAACAGGGCTCGGGGAGAGACC. The chain couples TRBV24-1 to TRBJ2-5; weak D call: TRBD1 (6 bases). The read ends 3 residues early relative to the CDR3; the germline J gene fills the gap. Germline V gene lookup returns CDR1 KGHDR and CDR2 SFDVKD. The CDR3 contains 15 residues.

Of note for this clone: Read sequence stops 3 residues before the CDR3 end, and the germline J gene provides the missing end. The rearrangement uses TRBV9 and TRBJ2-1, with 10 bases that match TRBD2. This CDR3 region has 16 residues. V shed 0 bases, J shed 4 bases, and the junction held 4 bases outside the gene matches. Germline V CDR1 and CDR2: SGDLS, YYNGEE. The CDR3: CASSVGVSGRYNEQFF. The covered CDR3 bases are TGTGCCAGCAGCGTAGGAGTTAGCGGGAGGTACAATGAG.

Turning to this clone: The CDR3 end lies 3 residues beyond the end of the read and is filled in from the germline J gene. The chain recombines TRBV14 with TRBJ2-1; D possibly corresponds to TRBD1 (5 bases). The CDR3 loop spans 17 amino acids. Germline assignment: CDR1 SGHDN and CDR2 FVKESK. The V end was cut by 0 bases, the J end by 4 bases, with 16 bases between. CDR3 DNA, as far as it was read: TGTGCCAGCAGCCAAGATATCGGCAGGGCCGCATACAATGAG. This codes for CASSQDIGRAAYNE. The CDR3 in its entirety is CASSQDIGRAAYNEQFF.

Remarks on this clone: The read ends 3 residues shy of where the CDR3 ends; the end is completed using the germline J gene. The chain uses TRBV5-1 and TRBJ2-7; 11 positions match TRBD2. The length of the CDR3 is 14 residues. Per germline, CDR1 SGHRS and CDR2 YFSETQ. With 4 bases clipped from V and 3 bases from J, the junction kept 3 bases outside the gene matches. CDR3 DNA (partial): TGCGCCAGCAGCCCTACTAGCGGGGGCTACGAG. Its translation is CASSPTSGGYE. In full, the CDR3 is CASSPTSGGYEQYF.

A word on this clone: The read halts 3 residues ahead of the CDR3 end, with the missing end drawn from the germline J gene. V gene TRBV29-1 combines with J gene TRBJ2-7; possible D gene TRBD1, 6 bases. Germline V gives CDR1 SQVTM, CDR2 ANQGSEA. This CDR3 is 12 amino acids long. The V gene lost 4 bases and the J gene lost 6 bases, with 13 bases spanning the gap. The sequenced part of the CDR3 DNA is TGCAGCGTTGTAGGCAGGGGCGGCGAG. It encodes CSVVGRGGE. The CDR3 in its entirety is CSVVGRGGEQYF.